These 20 T cell receptor beta chains originate from one sample sequenced in a study of beta chain features in type 1 diabetes. The entirety of the isolated RNA underwent reverse transcription, so expressed TCRB transcripts were sequenced. The data were produced by immunoSEQ multiplex PCR, yet TCRdb's version contains in-frame clones alone and is incomplete. The sample yields nearly 350,000 clones, roughly 8% seen once. The sample comprised central memory CD4+ T cells from blood. These receptors came from a woman aged 18-30 years in good health.

The J gene is TRBJ2-1, the V gene TRBV7-6; D may be TRBD1 or TRBD2 (5 bases each). The CDR3 extends over 13 amino acids. Per the germline V gene, CDR1 is SGHVS and CDR2 is FNYEAQ. V was clipped by 3 bases and J by 7 bases, with 10 bases between them. The CDR3: CASSFVEGNEQFF. CDR3 coding DNA: TGTGCCAGCAGCTTCGTCGAGGGGAATGAGCAGTTCTTC. The entire variable domain, with the rest obtained from reference TRBV7-6 and TRBJ2-1, is as follows: GAGVSQSPRYKVTKRGQDVALRCDPISGHVSLYWYRQALGQGPEFLTYFNYEAQQDKSGLPNDRFSAERPEGSISTLTIQRTEQRDSAMYRCASSFVEGNEQFFGPGTRLTVL.

J is TRBJ1-2 and V is TRBV7-2; the match to TRBD1 covers 9 bases. Trimming at V came to 10 bases and at J to 6 bases, leaving 15 bases not matched to a gene. Germline loops: CDR1 SGHTA, CDR2 FQGNSA. The CDR3 has 15 amino acids. The CDR3 sequence is CATTTGGSGRNGYTF. CDR3 nucleotides: TGTGCCACCACTACAGGGGGCAGTGGGAGAAATGGCTACACCTTC.

The rearrangement joins TRBV6-5 to TRBJ2-4, with 8 nucleotides matching TRBD1. Per germline, CDR1 MNHEY and CDR2 SVGAGI. There are 14 residues in the CDR3. V lost 5 bases to trimming and J lost 6 bases; unmatched junction nucleotides: 6. The CDR3 loop is CASSEPGGRNIQYF. As DNA, the CDR3 is TGTGCCAGCAGTGAACCAGGGGGCAGAAACATTCAGTACTTC.

This clone was seen many times. The chain combines TRBV27 with TRBJ1-1; D ambiguous. CDR1 is MNHEY, CDR2 SMNVEV, per germline (reference sequence). CDR3 size: 12 residues. V was clipped by 4 bases and J by 12 bases, with 15 bases between them. CDR3 nucleotide sequence: TGTGCCAGCAGTTCAGGCCCCCATAGGACTTTCTTT. Amino acid sequence: CASSSGPHRTFF.

This clone has more than one count but fewer than ten. This chain uses TRBV28 with TRBJ2-5, with D possibly TRBD2 on 6 matching bases. Germline CDR1 reads MDHEN; CDR2 reads SYDVKM. Trimming removed 0 bases at V and 2 bases at J, with 7 bases between. This CDR3 has 14 amino acids. The CDR3 nucleotides read TGTGCCAGCAGTTTATGGCGGGGACAAGAGACCCAGTACTTC. Translation: CASSLWRGQETQYF.

The chain carries TRBV15 and TRBJ2-5, with D perhaps assigned TRBD1 or TRBD2 (5 bases each). The germline V and J ends were trimmed by 0 bases and 5 bases, with 22 bases remaining between them. The germline V gene has CDR1 LNHNV and CDR2 YYDKDF (reference sequence). The CDR3 length is 18 residues. DNA for the CDR3: TGTGCCACCAGCAGAGATGTTGTCGGGAAGGGGAACAGGGAGACCCAGTACTTC. This gives the protein CATSRDVVGKGNRETQYF.

This clone has ten or more counts. The CDR3 spells CATGNTHSGANVLTF. In DNA form, the CDR3 reads TGTGCCACCGGGAACACCCACTCTGGGGCCAACGTCCTGACTTTC. The gene calls are TRBV15 and TRBJ2-6, with no clear D. The CDR3 sequence is 15 residues long. CDR1 LNHNV and CDR2 YYDKDF come from the germline V gene (reference sequence). Trimming removed 8 bases from V and 0 bases from J, with 11 bases in between.

Here the CDR3 reads CASSPIRDTDTQYF. Here the CDR3 DNA reads TGTGCCAGCTCACCGATCAGGGACACAGATACGCAGTATTTT. This chain joins TRBV18 and TRBJ2-3; perhaps TRBD1 as D (5 bases). V was clipped by 3 bases and J by 2 bases, with 9 bases between them. The CDR3 runs 14 residues. Germline assignment: CDR1 KGHSH and CDR2 LQKENI.

This clone was recorded a few times. V gene TRBV28 combines with J gene TRBJ2-5, with no clear D. V was clipped by 4 bases and J by 4 bases, with 19 bases between them. From germline, CDR1 is MDHEN and CDR2 SYDVKM. This CDR3 contains 16 residues. CDR3 sequence reads: CASSYQQPWPGETQYF. CDR3 DNA sequence: TGTGCCAGCAGTTATCAACAGCCCTGGCCGGGAGAGACCCAGTACTTC.

This clone was observed a handful of times. The CDR3 region is CASSLGADLYQETQYF. CDR3 in DNA: TGTGCCAGCAGCTTAGGGGCGGACCTGTACCAAGAGACCCAGTACTTC. The gene calls are TRBV7-2 and TRBJ2-5; no definite D call. V shed 1 base and J shed 0 bases, with 12 bases lying between them. Looked up from germline, CDR1 is SGHTA and CDR2 is FQGNSA. The CDR3 contains 16 residues.

This chain connects TRBV27 to TRBJ2-7, with 8 bases matching TRBD1. Germline trimming cut 6 bases from V and 1 base from J; bases unmatched to any gene: 2. There are 13 residues in the CDR3. Germline V gene sequence: CDR1 MNHEY, CDR2 SMNVEV (reference sequence). CDR3 DNA: TGTGCCAGCAGGACAGGGGTTTCCTACGAGCAGTACTTC. Translating gives CASRTGVSYEQYF.

The chain couples TRBV18 to TRBJ1-4; no reliable D call. The V gene's germline CDR1 is KGHSH and CDR2 LQKENI. This CDR3 spans 12 amino acids. V dropped 5 bases and J dropped 5 bases, with 6 bases sitting between them. The CDR3 loop reads CASSAGNEKLFF. CDR3 coding DNA: TGTGCCAGCTCAGCGGGGAATGAAAAACTGTTTTTT.

This clone was counted at least ten times. The chain couples TRBV11-2 to TRBJ2-7, with TRBD2 identical over 7 bases. CDR1 SGHAT and CDR2 FQNNGV come from the germline V gene. V lost 7 bases, J lost 3 bases, and 6 bases stayed unmatched. CDR3 length: 13 amino acids. CDR3 DNA sequence: TGTGCCAGCACCTTCGGGACTAACTACGAGCAGTACTTC. Protein sequence: CASTFGTNYEQYF.

A remark on this clone: Other DNA variants within this sample encode the same CDR3. The V and J genes are TRBV5-4 and TRBJ2-7; 7 nucleotides agree with TRBD1. Germline CDR1 and CDR2: SGHNT and YYREEE (reference sequence). The trim removed 0 bases at V and 1 base at J, leaving 1 base unmatched. The CDR3 is 14 residues long. This CDR3 is CASSLAGGSYEQYF. CDR3 in DNA: TGTGCCAGCAGCTTGGCAGGGGGATCCTACGAGCAGTACTTC.

The table lists this clone with a few counts. The chain uses TRBV19 and TRBJ2-1; TRBD2 agrees at 15 bases. The CDR3 is 14 residues long. The J segment lost 12 bases and the V segment lost 7 bases, leaving 7 bases of the junction unmatched. Germline loops: CDR1 LNHDA, CDR2 SQIVND (reference sequence). Written as DNA, the CDR3 is TGTGCCAGTACCCCCGGGACTAGCGGGAGGTTGCAGTTCTTC. This translates into CASTPGTSGRLQFF.

V and J are TRBV19 and TRBJ2-7; D not resolved. V was clipped by 1 base and J by 6 bases, with 16 bases between them. The germline gives CDR1 LNHDA, CDR2 SQIVND (reference sequence). This CDR3 comprises 15 residues. The CDR3 nucleotides are TGTGCCAGTAGTATAGCGCCACAAAGGACGTCCGAGCAGTACTTC. Amino acids: CASSIAPQRTSEQYF.

As concerns this clone: One end of the junction fails to match germline, which may point to a read error. The chain carries TRBV29-1 and TRBJ2-5; a weak D match, TRBD2 (6 bases). The germline gives CDR1 SQVTM, CDR2 ANQGSEA. The CDR3 runs 12 residues. This chain's CDR3 is CSAEDGRETQYF. CDR3 bases: TGCAGCGCTGAAGACGGGAGAGAGACCCAGTACTTC.

This clone was counted many times. The CDR3 DNA sequence: TGTGCCAGCTCACCATTAGCCGAGAGTGAAGCTTTCTTT. Encoded protein: CASSPLAESEAFF. This chain uses TRBV18 with TRBJ1-1; no definite D call. V was trimmed by 2 bases and J by 7 bases, leaving 11 bases between them. Germline V lookup: CDR1 KGHSH, CDR2 LQKENI. The CDR3 length is 13 residues. Full variable domain (remainder filled in from reference TRBV18 and TRBJ1-1): NAGVMQNPRHLVRRRGQEARLRCSPMKGHSHVYWYRQLPEEGLKFMVYLQKENIIDESGMPKERFSAEFPKEGPSILRIQQVVRGDSAAYFCASSPLAESEAFFGQGTRLTVV.

The chain employs TRBV7-9 and TRBJ2-3; 11 bases map to TRBD2. With V trimmed by 0 bases and J by 5 bases, 10 bases remained unmatched. This CDR3 spans 18 amino acids. Germline assignment: CDR1 SEHNR and CDR2 FQNEAQ (reference sequence). The CDR3 loop is CASSLAISTSGSLDTQYF. CDR3 DNA: TGTGCCAGCAGCTTAGCGATTTCTACTAGCGGGAGTCTAGATACGCAGTATTTT. The complete variable domain, with remaining parts taken from reference TRBV7-9 and TRBJ2-3, reads DTGVSQNPRHKITKRGQNVTFRCDPISEHNRLYWYRQTLGQGPEFLTYFQNEAQLEKSRLLSDRFSAERPKGSFSTLEIQRTEQGDSAMYLCASSLAISTSGSLDTQYFGPGTRLTVL.

The chain uses TRBV13 and TRBJ1-4; maybe TRBD1 (6 bases). Germline values: CDR1 PRHDT, CDR2 FYEKMQ (reference sequence). V was trimmed by 8 bases and J by 7 bases, leaving 17 bases between them. The CDR3 is 14 amino acids. For the CDR3, the DNA is TGTGCCAGCTCAAAAGGGGGGGCTGGTGAAAAACTGTTTTTT. Translating gives CASSKGGAGEKLFF.